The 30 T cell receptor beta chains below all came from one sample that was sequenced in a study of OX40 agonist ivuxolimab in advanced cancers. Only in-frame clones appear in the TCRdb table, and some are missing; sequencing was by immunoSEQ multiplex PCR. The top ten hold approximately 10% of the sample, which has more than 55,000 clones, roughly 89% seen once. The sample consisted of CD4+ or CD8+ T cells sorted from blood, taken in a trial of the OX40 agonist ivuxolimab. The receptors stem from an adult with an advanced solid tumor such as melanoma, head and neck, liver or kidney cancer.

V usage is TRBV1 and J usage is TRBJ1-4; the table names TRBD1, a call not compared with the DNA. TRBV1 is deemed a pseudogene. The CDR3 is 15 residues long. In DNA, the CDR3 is TGCACCAGCAGCCAGCTCGGACATAGGAATGAAAAACTGTTTTTT. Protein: CTSSQLGHRNEKLFF.

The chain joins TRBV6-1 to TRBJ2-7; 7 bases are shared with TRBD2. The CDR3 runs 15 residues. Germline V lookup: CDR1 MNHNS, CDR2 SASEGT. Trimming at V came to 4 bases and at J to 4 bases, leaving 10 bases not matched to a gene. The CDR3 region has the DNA TGTGCCAGCAGTGTAGAGACTAGCTTACCGTACGAGCAGTACTTC. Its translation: CASSVETSLPYEQYF.

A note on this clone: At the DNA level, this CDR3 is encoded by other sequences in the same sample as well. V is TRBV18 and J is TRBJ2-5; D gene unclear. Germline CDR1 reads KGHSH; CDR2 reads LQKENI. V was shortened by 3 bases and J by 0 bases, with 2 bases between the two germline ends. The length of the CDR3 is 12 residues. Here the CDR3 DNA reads TGTGCCAGCTCACCGTACCAAGAGACCCAGTACTTC. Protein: CASSPYQETQYF.

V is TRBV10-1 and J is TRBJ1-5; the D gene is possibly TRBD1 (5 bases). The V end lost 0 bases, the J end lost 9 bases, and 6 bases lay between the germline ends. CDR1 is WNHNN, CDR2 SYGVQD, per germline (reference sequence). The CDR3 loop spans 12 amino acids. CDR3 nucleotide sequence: TGCGCCAGCAGTGAGTCGGGGGGGCCCCAGCATTTT. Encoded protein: CASSESGGPQHF.

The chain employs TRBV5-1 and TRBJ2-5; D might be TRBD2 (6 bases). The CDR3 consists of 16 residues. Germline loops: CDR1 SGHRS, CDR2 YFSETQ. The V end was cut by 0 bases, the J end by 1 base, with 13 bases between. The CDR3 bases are TGCGCCAGCAGCTTGGGGGCCGGAGGGGTCCAAGAGACCCAGTACTTC. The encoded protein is CASSLGAGGVQETQYF. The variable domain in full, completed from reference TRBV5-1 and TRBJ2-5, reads KAGVTQTPRYLIKTRGQQVTLSCSPISGHRSVSWYQQTPGQGLQFLFEYFSETQRNKGNFPGRFSGRQFSNSRSEMNVSTLELGDSALYLCASSLGAGGVQETQYFGPGTRLLVL.

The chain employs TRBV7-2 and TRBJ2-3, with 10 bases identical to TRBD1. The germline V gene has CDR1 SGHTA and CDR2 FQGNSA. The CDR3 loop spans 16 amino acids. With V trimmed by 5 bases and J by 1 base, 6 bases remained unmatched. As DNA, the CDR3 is TGTGCCAGCAGCCCAAGACAGGGGGCCGGCACAGATACGCAGTATTTT. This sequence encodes CASSPRQGAGTDTQYF.

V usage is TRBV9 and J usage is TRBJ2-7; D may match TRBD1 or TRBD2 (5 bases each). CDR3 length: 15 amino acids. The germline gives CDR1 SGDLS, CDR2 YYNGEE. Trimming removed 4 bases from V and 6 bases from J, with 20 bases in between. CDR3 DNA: TGTGCCAGCAGCCCGAGAGGTGGCATGAGGGGCGAGCAGTACTTC. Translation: CASSPRGGMRGEQYF.

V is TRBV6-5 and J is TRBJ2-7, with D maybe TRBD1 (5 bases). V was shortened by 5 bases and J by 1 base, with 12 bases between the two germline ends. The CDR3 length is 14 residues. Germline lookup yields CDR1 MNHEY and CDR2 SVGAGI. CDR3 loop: CASSRSTGSYEQYF. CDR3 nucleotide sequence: TGTGCCAGCAGTCGCTCCACAGGTTCCTACGAGCAGTACTTC.

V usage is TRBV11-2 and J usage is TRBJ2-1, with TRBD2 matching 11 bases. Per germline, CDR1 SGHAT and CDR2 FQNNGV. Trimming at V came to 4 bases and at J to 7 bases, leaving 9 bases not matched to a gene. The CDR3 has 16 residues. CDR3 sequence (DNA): TGTGCCAGCAGCTATTATAGCGGGGGGGCGAGGAATGAGCAGTTCTTC. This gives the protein CASSYYSGGARNEQFF.

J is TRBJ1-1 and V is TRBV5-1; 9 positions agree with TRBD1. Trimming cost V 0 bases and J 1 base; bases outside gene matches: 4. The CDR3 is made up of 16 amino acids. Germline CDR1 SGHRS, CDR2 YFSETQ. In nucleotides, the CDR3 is TGCGCCAGCAGCTTGGGGACAGGGGTCCCGAACACTGAAGCTTTCTTT. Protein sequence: CASSLGTGVPNTEAFF. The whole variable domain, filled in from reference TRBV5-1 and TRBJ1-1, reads KAGVTQTPRYLIKTRGQQVTLSCSPISGHRSVSWYQQTPGQGLQFLFEYFSETQRNKGNFPGRFSGRQFSNSRSEMNVSTLELGDSALYLCASSLGTGVPNTEAFFGQGTRLTVV.

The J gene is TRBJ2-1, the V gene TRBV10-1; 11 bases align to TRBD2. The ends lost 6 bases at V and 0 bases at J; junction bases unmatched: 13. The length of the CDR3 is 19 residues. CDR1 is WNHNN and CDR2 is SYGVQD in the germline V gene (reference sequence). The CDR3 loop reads CASSPRLASGGHSYNEQFF. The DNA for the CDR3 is TGCGCCAGCAGCCCCAGGTTAGCTAGCGGGGGGCACTCCTACAATGAGCAGTTCTTC.

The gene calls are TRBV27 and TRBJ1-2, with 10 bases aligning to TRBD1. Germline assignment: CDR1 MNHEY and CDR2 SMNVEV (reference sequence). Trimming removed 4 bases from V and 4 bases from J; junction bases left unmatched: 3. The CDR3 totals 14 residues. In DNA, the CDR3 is TGTGCCAGCAGTTGGGGACAGGGGATCTATGGCTACACCTTC. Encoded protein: CASSWGQGIYGYTF.

The CDR3 reads CASSSTRLHGYQETQYF. In DNA, the CDR3 is TGTGCCAGCAGCTCCACTAGACTCCACGGGTACCAAGAGACCCAGTACTTC. This sequence joins TRBV11-2 and TRBJ2-5; D is perhaps TRBD2 (5 bases). The CDR3 has 17 residues. In germline, CDR1 is SGHAT, CDR2 FQNNGV. V dropped 4 bases and J dropped 0 bases, with 18 bases sitting between them.

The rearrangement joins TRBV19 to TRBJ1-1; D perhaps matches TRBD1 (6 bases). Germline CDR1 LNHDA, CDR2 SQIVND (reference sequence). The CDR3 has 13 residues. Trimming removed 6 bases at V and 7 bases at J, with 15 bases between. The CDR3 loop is CASRNRAANEAFF. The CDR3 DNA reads TGTGCCAGTAGGAACAGGGCGGCGAATGAAGCTTTCTTT.

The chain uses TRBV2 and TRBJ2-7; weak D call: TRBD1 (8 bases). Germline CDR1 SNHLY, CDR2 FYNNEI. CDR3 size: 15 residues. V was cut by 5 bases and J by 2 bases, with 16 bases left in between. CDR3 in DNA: TGTGCCAGCAGTAAAGACAGGGGACTAACCTACGAGCAGTACTTC. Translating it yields CASSKDRGLTYEQYF.

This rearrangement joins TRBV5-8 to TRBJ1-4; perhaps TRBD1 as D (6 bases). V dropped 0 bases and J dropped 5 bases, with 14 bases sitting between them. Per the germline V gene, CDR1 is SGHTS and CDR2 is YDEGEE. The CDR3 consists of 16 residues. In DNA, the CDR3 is TGTGCCAGCAGCTTGGCCCTAGGCAGGGGAAATGAAAAACTGTTTTTT. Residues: CASSLALGRGNEKLFF.

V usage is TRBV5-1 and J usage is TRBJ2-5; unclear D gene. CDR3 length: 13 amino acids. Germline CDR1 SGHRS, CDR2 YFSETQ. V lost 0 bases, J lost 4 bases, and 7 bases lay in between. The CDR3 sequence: CASSLEGSETQYF. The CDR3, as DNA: TGCGCCAGCAGCTTGGAAGGGTCAGAGACCCAGTACTTC.

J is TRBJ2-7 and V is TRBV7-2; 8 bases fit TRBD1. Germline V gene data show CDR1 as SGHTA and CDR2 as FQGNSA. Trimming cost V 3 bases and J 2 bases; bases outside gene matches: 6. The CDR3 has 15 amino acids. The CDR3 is CASSFQGARTYEQYF. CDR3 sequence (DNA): TGTGCCAGCAGCTTCCAGGGGGCGAGGACCTACGAGCAGTACTTC.

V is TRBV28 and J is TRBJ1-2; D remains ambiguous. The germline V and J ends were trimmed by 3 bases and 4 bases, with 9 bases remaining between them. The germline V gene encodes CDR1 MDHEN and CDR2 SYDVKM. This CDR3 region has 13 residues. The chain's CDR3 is CASSFKRLYGYTF. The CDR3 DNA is TGTGCCAGCAGTTTTAAGAGACTCTATGGCTACACCTTC.

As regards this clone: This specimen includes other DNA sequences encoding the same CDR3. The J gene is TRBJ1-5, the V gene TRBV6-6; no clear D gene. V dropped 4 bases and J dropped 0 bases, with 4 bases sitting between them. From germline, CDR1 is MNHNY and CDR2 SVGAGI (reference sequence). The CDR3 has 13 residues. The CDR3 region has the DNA TGTGCCAGCAGTTTAAATAGCAATCAGCCCCAGCATTTT. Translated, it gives CASSLNSNQPQHF.

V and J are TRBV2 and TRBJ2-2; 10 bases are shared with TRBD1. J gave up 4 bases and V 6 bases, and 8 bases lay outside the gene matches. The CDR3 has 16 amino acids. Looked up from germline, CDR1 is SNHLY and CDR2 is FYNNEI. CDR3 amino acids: CASSRPGQGSTGELFF. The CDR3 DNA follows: TGTGCCAGCAGCCGTCCGGGACAGGGGAGCACCGGGGAGCTGTTTTTT.

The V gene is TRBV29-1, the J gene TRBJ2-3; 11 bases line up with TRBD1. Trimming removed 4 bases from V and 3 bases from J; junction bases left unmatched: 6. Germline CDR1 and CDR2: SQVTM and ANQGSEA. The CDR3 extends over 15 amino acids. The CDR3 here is CSVGGGQGVTDTQYF. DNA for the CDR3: TGCAGCGTTGGCGGGGGACAGGGGGTAACAGATACGCAGTATTTT.

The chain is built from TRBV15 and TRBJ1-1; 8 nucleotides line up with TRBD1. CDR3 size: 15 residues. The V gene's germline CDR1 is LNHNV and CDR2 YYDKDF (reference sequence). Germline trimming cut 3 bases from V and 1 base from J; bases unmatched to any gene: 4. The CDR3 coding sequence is TGTGCCACCAGCAGGGTGGACAGGGCGAACACTGAAGCTTTCTTT. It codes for CATSRVDRANTEAFF.

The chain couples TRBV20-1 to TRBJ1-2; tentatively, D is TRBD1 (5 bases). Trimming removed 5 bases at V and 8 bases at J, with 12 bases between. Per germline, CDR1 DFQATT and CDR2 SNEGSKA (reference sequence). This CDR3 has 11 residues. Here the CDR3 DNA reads TGCAGTGCTCGGGGACGGGTCGGCTACACCTTC. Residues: CSARGRVGYTF.

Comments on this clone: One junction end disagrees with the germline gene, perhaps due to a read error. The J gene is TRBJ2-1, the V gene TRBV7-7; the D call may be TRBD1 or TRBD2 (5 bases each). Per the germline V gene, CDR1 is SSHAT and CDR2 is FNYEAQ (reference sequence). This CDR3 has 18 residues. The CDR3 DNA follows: TGTGCTAGCAGCTTAGTGGTCGTCAACCCGGGGCGTGTAAATGAGCAGTTCTTC. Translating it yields CASSLVVVNPGRVNEQFF.

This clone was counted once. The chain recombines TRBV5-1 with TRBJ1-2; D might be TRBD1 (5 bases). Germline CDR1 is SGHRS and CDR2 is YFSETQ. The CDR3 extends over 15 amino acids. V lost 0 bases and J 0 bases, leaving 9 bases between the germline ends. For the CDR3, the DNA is TGCGCCAGCAGCTTGGGGGGACGATCTAACTATGGCTACACCTTC. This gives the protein CASSLGGRSNYGYTF. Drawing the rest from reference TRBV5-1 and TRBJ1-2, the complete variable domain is KAGVTQTPRYLIKTRGQQVTLSCSPISGHRSVSWYQQTPGQGLQFLFEYFSETQRNKGNFPGRFSGRQFSNSRSEMNVSTLELGDSALYLCASSLGGRSNYGYTFGSGTRLTVV.

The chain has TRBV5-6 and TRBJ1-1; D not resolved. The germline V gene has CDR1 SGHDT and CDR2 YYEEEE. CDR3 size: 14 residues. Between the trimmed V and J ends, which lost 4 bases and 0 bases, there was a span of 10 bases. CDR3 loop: CASSAGPMNTEAFF. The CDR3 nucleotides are TGTGCCAGCAGCGCAGGTCCAATGAACACTGAAGCTTTCTTT.

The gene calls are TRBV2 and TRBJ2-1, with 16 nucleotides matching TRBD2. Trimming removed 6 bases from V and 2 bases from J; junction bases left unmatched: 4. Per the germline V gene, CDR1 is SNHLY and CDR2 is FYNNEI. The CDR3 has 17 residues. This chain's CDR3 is CASRGLAGGIAYNEQFF. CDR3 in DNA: TGTGCCAGCAGGGGACTAGCGGGGGGGATTGCCTACAATGAGCAGTTCTTC.

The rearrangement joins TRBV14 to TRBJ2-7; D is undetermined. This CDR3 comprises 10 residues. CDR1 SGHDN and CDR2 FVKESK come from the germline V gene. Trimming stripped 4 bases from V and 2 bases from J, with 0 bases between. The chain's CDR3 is CASSPYEQYF. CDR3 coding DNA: TGTGCCAGCAGCCCCTACGAGCAGTACTTC.

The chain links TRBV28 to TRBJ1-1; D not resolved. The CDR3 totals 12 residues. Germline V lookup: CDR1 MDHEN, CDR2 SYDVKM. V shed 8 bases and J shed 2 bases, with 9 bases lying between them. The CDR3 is CASRKLNTEAFF. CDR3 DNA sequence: TGTGCCAGCCGGAAGCTTAACACTGAAGCTTTCTTT. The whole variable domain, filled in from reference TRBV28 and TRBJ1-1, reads DVKVTQSSRYLVKRTGEKVFLECVQDMDHENMFWYRQDPGLGLRLIYFSYDVKMKEKGDIPEGYSVSREKKERFSLILESASTNQTSMYLCASRKLNTEAFFGQGTRLTVV.